A single sample gave rise to the 29 T cell receptor beta chains below, sequenced in a study of vaccination and CD4 T cells after COVID-19 (dated by TCRdb to 2021 to 2024). Their antigens remain unidentified. Per the publication, the treatment or condition label means: 10-day PBMC culture with coronavirus spike peptide pools or control peptides (ViraFEST assay). Libraries were made using PCR. The data were produced on an Illumina iSeq 100. At the Johns Hopkins FTIC core, DNA from the cultured CD4+ T cells underwent TCR sequencing with the Oncomine TCR Beta short-read assay. Starting from the raw public reads, TCRdb applied fastp trimming at Q25, assembled clones with MiXCR and retained in-frame beta chains. A single entry per CDR3 protein holds the most common genes and DNA from its merged rows. The sample has about 20,000 distinct CDR3 sequences on record, just under 55% of them singletons. The top ten hold around 16% of the sample.

Sequenced: CD4+ T cells from blood, cultured in vitro. The receptors were gathered from a human donor who had recovered from COVID-19.

This clonotype turned up a few times. The rearrangement joins TRBV20-1 to TRBJ2-3; D gene ambiguous. This CDR3 contains 14 residues. V was shortened by 3 bases and J by 6 bases, with 16 bases between the two germline ends. Germline CDR1 reads DFQATT; CDR2 reads SNEGSKA (reference sequence). CDR3 coding DNA: TGCAGTGCTAGGCCCGCTAAATCTGCGGATACGCAGTATTTT. Translation: CSARPAKSADTQYF.

The chain couples TRBV2 to TRBJ1-2; 7 bases match TRBD1. The germline gives CDR1 SNHLY, CDR2 FYNNEI. The CDR3 has 15 amino acids. Germline trimming cut 2 bases from V and 6 bases from J; bases unmatched to any gene: 9. This CDR3 is CASSEQGTVNHGYTF. CDR3 DNA sequence: TGTGCCAGCAGTGAACAAGGGACAGTCAATCATGGCTACACCTTC.

In its sample, this clonotype was seen once. This chain connects TRBV7-2 to TRBJ2-3, with 10 nucleotides matching TRBD2. Germline values: CDR1 SGHTA, CDR2 FQGNSA. With 7 bases clipped from V and 2 bases from J, the junction kept 12 bases outside the gene matches. This CDR3 is 17 amino acids long. The DNA for the CDR3 is TGTGCCAGCACCCTTTGGGCTAGCGGGGGCCTCACAGATACGCAGTATTTT. Protein: CASTLWASGGLTDTQYF.

This clonotype was seen a handful of times. V gene TRBV5-6 combines with J gene TRBJ2-1, with 7 bases aligning to TRBD2. The CDR3 is 16 residues long. V shed 1 base and J 8 bases; nucleotides not matched to a gene: 12. The V gene's germline CDR1 is SGHDT and CDR2 YYEEEE. The CDR3 nucleotides read TGTGCCAGCAGCTTGCGTCTGGGGCGGGAGTGGGATGAGCAGTTCTTC. Its translation: CASSLRLGREWDEQFF.

The chain recombines TRBV10-3 with TRBJ2-7, with D unresolved. V gave up 2 bases and J gave up 4 bases, with 12 bases separating them. The CDR3 runs to 14 residues. Germline values: CDR1 ENHRY, CDR2 SYGVKD. DNA of the CDR3: TGTGCCATCAGTGAGGGTCGCGATTCGTACGAGCAGTACTTC. This sequence encodes CAISEGRDSYEQYF.

The chain combines TRBV9 with TRBJ2-5, with D perhaps matching TRBD2 (5 bases). This CDR3 comprises 14 residues. In germline, CDR1 is SGDLS, CDR2 YYNGEE. The germline V and J ends were trimmed by 0 bases and 3 bases, with 9 bases remaining between them. In DNA form, the CDR3 reads TGTGCCAGCAGCGTAGCTATCGGGGAAGAGACCCAGTACTTC. Translated: CASSVAIGEETQYF.

In this sample, this clonotype turned up a few times. The J gene is TRBJ1-6, the V gene TRBV18, with D hard to call. CDR3 length: 16 amino acids. V was trimmed by 3 bases and J by 4 bases, leaving 13 bases between them. Looked up from germline, CDR1 is KGHSH and CDR2 is LQKENI. The CDR3 sequence is CASSPSTLLYNSPLHF. In DNA, the CDR3 is TGTGCCAGCTCACCGTCCACTCTACTTTATAATTCACCCCTCCACTTT.

This chain uses TRBV6-5 with TRBJ2-6; D not resolved. V was clipped by 0 bases and J by 0 bases, with 12 bases between them. The CDR3 loop spans 18 amino acids. Germline V CDR1 and CDR2: MNHEY, SVGAGI. The CDR3: CASSYSTRAASGANVLTF. The CDR3 DNA sequence: TGTGCCAGCAGTTACTCCACAAGGGCAGCCTCTGGGGCCAACGTCCTGACTTTC.

The V gene is TRBV19, the J gene TRBJ2-5; the match to TRBD1 covers 7 bases. In germline, CDR1 is LNHDA, CDR2 SQIVND (reference sequence). CDR3 size: 17 residues. V was clipped by 5 bases and J by 2 bases; unmatched bases: 14. Here the CDR3 reads CASSSRGQQLLQETQYF. The CDR3 DNA sequence: TGTGCCAGTAGTTCCCGGGGACAGCAACTCCTTCAAGAGACCCAGTACTTC.

This clonotype was counted only a few times. This sequence joins TRBV6-1 and TRBJ1-6, with D perhaps matching TRBD1 (5 bases). The V and J ends lost 6 bases and 6 bases respectively, with 12 bases between them. Germline V gene lookup returns CDR1 MNHNS and CDR2 SASEGT. The CDR3 covers 14 residues. The CDR3 DNA sequence: TGTGCCAGCAGAGCGCAGGGCGGTAATTCACCCCTCCACTTT. Translating gives CASRAQGGNSPLHF.

This clonotype has more than one count but fewer than ten. The V gene is TRBV20-1, the J gene TRBJ1-1; D unresolved. CDR1 and CDR2 (germline): DFQATT, SNEGSKA (reference sequence). The CDR3 sequence is 15 residues long. The CDR3 is CRHGIVGDMNTEAFF. In DNA form, the CDR3 reads TGCAGGCACGGGATAGTTGGAGACATGAACACTGAAGCTTTCTTT.

This clonotype was recorded a few times. This sequence joins TRBV19 and TRBJ1-2; the match to TRBD1 covers 8 bases. The ends lost 10 bases at V and 5 bases at J; junction bases unmatched: 6. The length of the CDR3 is 12 residues. Germline CDR1 LNHDA, CDR2 SQIVND (reference sequence). The CDR3 bases are TGTGCCACCCGGACAGGGTGGTATGGCTACACCTTC. Translation gives CATRTGWYGYTF.

The chain joins TRBV19 to TRBJ1-2; 11 bases fit TRBD1. Germline V gene data show CDR1 as LNHDA and CDR2 as SQIVND (reference sequence). V shed 6 bases, J shed 4 bases, and the junction held 13 bases outside the gene matches. The length of the CDR3 is 17 residues. The CDR3 DNA follows: TGTGCCAGTAGACTAACCGGGACAGGGGGTTTTATCTATGGCTACACCTTC. Translated: CASRLTGTGGFIYGYTF.

This clonotype is a singleton in its sample. The chain couples TRBV11-2 to TRBJ2-1, with 10 bases identical to TRBD2. V lost 5 bases to trimming and J lost 2 bases; unmatched junction nucleotides: 18. Germline V gene sequence: CDR1 SGHAT, CDR2 FQNNGV. This CDR3 is built from 20 residues. Here the CDR3 DNA reads TGTGCCAGCAGCCAAAGAACGAGCGGGAGGGCTTTAATCACCTACAATGAGCAGTTCTTC. Translating it yields CASSQRTSGRALITYNEQFF.

This clonotype showed up just once. This rearrangement joins TRBV2 to TRBJ2-2; D is ambiguous. The V gene lost 2 bases and the J gene lost 4 bases, with 11 bases spanning the gap. The germline CDR1 and CDR2 sequences are SNHLY and FYNNEI. The CDR3 length is 15 residues. The CDR3 coding sequence is TGTGCCAGCAGTGAACAGATGCGTTCCACCGGGGAGCTGTTTTTT. Protein product: CASSEQMRSTGELFF.

The rearrangement joins TRBV28 to TRBJ1-2; TRBD1 matches 9 bases. After removal of 4 bases from V and 7 bases from J, the junction contained 7 bases not matched to a gene. Germline CDR1 and CDR2: MDHEN and SYDVKM. The CDR3 consists of 14 residues. CDR3 DNA: TGTGCCAGCAGTTCCGGGACAGGGTCTATTGGCTACACCTTC. It translates to CASSSGTGSIGYTF.

This clonotype was recorded a few times. The rearrangement links TRBV6-1 to TRBJ2-5; 10 bases fit TRBD2. The germline CDR1 and CDR2 sequences are MNHNS and SASEGT. Trimming removed 7 bases from V and 4 bases from J; junction bases left unmatched: 12. The CDR3 has 16 amino acids. This CDR3 is CASMMGAGGGGETQYF. The CDR3 coding sequence is TGTGCCAGCATGATGGGAGCGGGAGGGGGGGGAGAGACCCAGTACTTC.

The V and J genes are TRBV7-2 and TRBJ2-5; 9 nucleotides match TRBD1. The CDR3 has 19 residues. Germline V gene data show CDR1 as SGHTA and CDR2 as FQGNSA. V gave up 4 bases and J gave up 5 bases; unmatched junction bases: 20. The DNA for the CDR3 is TGTGCCAGCAGCTCAGGCCGGGACAGGGAACGTGGGACGACGGAGACCCAGTACTTC. Protein: CASSSGRDRERGTTETQYF.

The rearrangement links TRBV24-1 to TRBJ2-3; 10 bases are a match to TRBD2. Losses at the gene ends were 3 bases for V and 0 bases for J; bases not matched to a gene: 2. CDR1 and CDR2 (germline): KGHDR, SFDVKD. The CDR3 sequence is 16 residues long. The CDR3 protein is CATSDQTSGSTDTQYF. Here the CDR3 DNA reads TGTGCCACCAGTGATCAGACTAGCGGGAGCACAGATACGCAGTATTTT.

The J gene is TRBJ2-3, the V gene TRBV5-1; D gene uncertain. V gave up 4 bases and J gave up 0 bases, with 12 bases separating them. The CDR3 is made up of 15 amino acids. CDR1 and CDR2 (germline): SGHRS, YFSETQ. For the CDR3, the DNA is TGCGCCAGCAGCCCCGACCCGTCTAGCACAGATACGCAGTATTTT. Protein sequence: CASSPDPSSTDTQYF.

The chain recombines TRBV7-2 with TRBJ1-1; 10 bases line up with TRBD1. With 4 bases clipped from V and 5 bases from J, the junction kept 1 base outside the gene matches. The CDR3 has 13 residues. Germline-derived CDR1 and CDR2 are SGHTA and FQGNSA. CDR3 amino acids: CASSWDRGTEAFF. Written as DNA, the CDR3 is TGTGCCAGCAGCTGGGACAGGGGAACTGAAGCTTTCTTT.

This clonotype was recorded a few times. The chain recombines TRBV21-1 with TRBJ2-2; the table's D call of TRBD1 was not tested on the DNA. TRBV21-1 is a pseudogene segment. The CDR3 covers 20 residues. The CDR3 sequence: CASSKWGRQGIPENTGELFF. The CDR3 DNA is TGTGCCAGCAGCAAATGGGGCAGACAGGGGATTCCAGAGAACACCGGGGAGCTGTTTTTT.

The chain combines TRBV6-1 with TRBJ1-3; TRBD1 agrees at 9 bases. The V gene's germline CDR1 is MNHNS and CDR2 SASEGT. This CDR3 is built from 17 residues. The V and J ends lost 6 bases and 3 bases, in that order; junction bases with no gene match: 12. The CDR3 is CASSASGTGWVGNTIYF. The CDR3 DNA reads as TGTGCCAGCAGCGCCTCCGGGACAGGGTGGGTTGGAAACACCATATATTTT.

The gene calls are TRBV7-6 and TRBJ2-5; no reliable D call. The CDR3 is 14 amino acids. The germline gives CDR1 SGHVS, CDR2 FNYEAQ. V lost 2 bases, J lost 1 base, and 8 bases lay in between. The CDR3, as DNA: TGTGCCAGCAGCTTAATGGCGGCCCAAGAGACCCAGTACTTC. This translates into CASSLMAAQETQYF.

The chain uses TRBV20-1 and TRBJ1-1; TRBD1 matches at 11 bases. V was pared by 4 bases and J by 5 bases, with 6 bases of the junction left unmatched. Germline CDR1 is DFQATT and CDR2 is SNEGSKA (reference sequence). This CDR3 spans 14 amino acids. The DNA for the CDR3 is TGCAGTGCTACCGTGGGACAGGGGGGGACTGAAGCTTTCTTT. This codes for CSATVGQGGTEAFF.

The chain uses TRBV6-1 and TRBJ2-3; TRBD2 agrees at 10 bases. V trimming: 11 bases; J trimming: 1 base; junction bases outside the gene matches: 9. The CDR3 is 15 amino acids. Germline CDR1 and CDR2: MNHNS and SASEGT. CDR3 coding DNA: TGTGCCGCCTCCCCCGGGACTAGCGGCACAGATACGCAGTATTTT. This sequence encodes CAASPGTSGTDTQYF.

The gene calls are TRBV11-3 and TRBJ2-7; no clear D gene. Trimming removed 0 bases from V and 3 bases from J, with 9 bases in between. CDR1 and CDR2 from the germline V gene are SGHNT and YENEEA. This CDR3 is 14 amino acids long. CDR3 nucleotides: TGTGCCAGCAGCTTAGATATGGCACTCTACGAGCAGTACTTC. Its protein is CASSLDMALYEQYF. Together with reference TRBV11-3 and TRBJ2-7, the CDR3 gives the full variable domain: EAGVVQSPRYKIIEKKQPVAFWCNPISGHNTLYWYLQNLGQGPELLIRYENEEAVDDSQLPKDRFSAERLKGVDSTLKIQPAELGDSAVYLCASSLDMALYEQYFGPGTRLTVT.

The table lists this clonotype with a count of one. This chain links TRBV6-1 with TRBJ2-2, with TRBD1 matching 7 bases. There are 16 residues in the CDR3. The V and J ends lost 3 bases and 2 bases, in that order; junction bases with no gene match: 6. The germline V gene encodes CDR1 MNHNS and CDR2 SASEGT. DNA for the CDR3: TGTGCCAGCAGTGAGTTAGGGGGCTTTAACACCGGGGAGCTGTTTTTT. Protein product: CASSELGGFNTGELFF.

The chain recombines TRBV5-6 with TRBJ2-7; tentatively, D is TRBD1 (5 bases). The CDR3 runs to 14 residues. Germline V gene data show CDR1 as SGHDT and CDR2 as YYEEEE. Trimming removed 0 bases at V and 2 bases at J, with 9 bases between. CDR3 nucleotide sequence: TGTGCCAGCAGCTTGGGGGGCTATACCTACGAGCAGTACTTC. Its translation: CASSLGGYTYEQYF.